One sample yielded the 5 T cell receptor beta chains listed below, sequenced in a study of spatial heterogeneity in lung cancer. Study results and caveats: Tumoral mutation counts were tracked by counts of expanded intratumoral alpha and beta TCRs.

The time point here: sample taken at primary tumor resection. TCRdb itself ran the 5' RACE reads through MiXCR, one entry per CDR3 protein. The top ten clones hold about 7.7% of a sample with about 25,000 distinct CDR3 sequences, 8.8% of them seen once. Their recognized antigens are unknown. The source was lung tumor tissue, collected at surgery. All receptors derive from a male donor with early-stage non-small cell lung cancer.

The CDR3, as DNA: TGTGCCTGGAGTTACATGAGCTCCTATAATTCACCCCTCCACTTT. Translation: CAWSYMSSYNSPLHF. The chain links TRBV30 to TRBJ1-6; D is uncertain. The V and J ends lost 2 bases and 0 bases respectively, with 8 bases between them. The CDR3 has 15 residues. Germline loops: CDR1 GTSNPN, CDR2 SVGIG (reference sequence).

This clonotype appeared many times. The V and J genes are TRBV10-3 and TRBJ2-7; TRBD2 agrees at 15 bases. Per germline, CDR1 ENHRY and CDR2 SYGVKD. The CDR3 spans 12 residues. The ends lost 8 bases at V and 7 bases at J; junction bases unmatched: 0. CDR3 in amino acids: CAIGTSGGEQYF. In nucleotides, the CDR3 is TGTGCCATCGGGACTAGCGGGGGGGAGCAGTACTTC.

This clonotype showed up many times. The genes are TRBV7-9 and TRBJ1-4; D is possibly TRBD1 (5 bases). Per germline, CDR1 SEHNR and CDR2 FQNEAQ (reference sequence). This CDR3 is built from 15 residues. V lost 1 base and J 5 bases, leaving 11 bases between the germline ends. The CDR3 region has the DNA TGTGCCAGCAGCTTAGAGGGGTTTAAGAATGAAAAACTGTTTTTT. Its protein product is CASSLEGFKNEKLFF.

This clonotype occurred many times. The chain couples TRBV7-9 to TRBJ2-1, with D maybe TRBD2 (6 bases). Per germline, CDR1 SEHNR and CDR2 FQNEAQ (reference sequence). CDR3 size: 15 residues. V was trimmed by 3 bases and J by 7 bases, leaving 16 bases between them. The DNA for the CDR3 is TGTGCCAGCAGCTTGGGGGAGGCCTTAGGAAATGAGCAGTTCTTC. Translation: CASSLGEALGNEQFF.

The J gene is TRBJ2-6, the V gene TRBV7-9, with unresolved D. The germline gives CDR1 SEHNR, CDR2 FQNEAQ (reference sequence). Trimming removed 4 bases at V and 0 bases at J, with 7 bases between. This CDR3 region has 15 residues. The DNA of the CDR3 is TGTGCCAGCAGCTCGCTGAGCTCTGGGGCCAACGTCCTGACTTTC. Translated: CASSSLSSGANVLTF.